The clone carrying this T cell receptor (beta chain) has only a few counts. What it recognizes is unknown. Germline V gives CDR1 DFQATT, CDR2 SNEGSKA (reference sequence). V was pared by 2 bases and J by 0 bases, with 10 bases between. The CDR3 is made up of 14 amino acids. The data were obtained in a study of T-cell reconstitution after alpha-beta-depleted transplantation in children. Study results and caveats: By about two months after transplant, alpha-beta T cells reportedly arose from several hundred graft clones that had expanded.

Unique molecular identifiers were built into the TCRbeta library. Each CDR3 protein is one row after TCRdb ran MiXCR on the PCR reads. Counted here are 800,000 to 1,000,000 distinct CDR3 sequences, 25% to 35% occurring once; the ten biggest clones make up under 30%. The sequencing here drew on PBMCs, mostly from graft donor cells, taken 360 days after TCRalphabeta/CD19-depleted stem cell transplant. J is TRBJ1-1 and V is TRBV20-1; D might be TRBD1 (5 bases). This TCR was sampled from a boy in the first two years of life who had a stem cell transplant for SCID, so the T cells may come from the graft donor. CDR3: CSARKVGVNTEAFF. CDR3 in DNA: TGCAGTGCTAGAAAGGTGGGGGTGAACACTGAAGCTTTCTTT.